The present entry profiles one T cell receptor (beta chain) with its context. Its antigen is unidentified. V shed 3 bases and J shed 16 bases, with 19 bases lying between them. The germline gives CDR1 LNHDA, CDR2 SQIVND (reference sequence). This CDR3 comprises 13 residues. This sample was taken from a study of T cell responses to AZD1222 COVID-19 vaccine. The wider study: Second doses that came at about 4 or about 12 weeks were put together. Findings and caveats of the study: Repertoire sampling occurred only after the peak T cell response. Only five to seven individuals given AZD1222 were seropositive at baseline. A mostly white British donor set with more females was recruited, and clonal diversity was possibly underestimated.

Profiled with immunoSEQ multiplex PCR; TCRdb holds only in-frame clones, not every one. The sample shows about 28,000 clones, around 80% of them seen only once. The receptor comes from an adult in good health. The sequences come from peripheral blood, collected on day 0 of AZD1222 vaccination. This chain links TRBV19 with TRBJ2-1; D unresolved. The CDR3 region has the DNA TGTGCCAGTAGTATTTCCCAGGACGTAGTGAGTTTCTTC. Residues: CASSISQDVVSFF.